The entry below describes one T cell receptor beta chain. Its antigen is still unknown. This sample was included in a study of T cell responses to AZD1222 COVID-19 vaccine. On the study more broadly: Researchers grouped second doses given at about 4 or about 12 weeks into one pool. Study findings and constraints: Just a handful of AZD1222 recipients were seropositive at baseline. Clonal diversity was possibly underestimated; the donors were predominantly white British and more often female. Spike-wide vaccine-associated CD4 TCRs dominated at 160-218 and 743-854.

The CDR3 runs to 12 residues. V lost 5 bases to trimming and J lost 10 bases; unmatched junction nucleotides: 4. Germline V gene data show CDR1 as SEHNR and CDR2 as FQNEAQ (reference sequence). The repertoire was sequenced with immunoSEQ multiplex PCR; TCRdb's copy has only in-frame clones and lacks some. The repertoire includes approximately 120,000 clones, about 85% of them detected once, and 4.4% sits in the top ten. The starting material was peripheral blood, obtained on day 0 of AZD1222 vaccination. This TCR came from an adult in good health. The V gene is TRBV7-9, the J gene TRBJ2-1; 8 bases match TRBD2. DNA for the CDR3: TGTGCCAGCAGCCCTAGCGGGCACGAGCAGTTCTTC. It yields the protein CASSPSGHEQFF.